Sequencing of this T cell receptor (beta chain) was carried out in a study of T cell changes during pregnancy in multiple sclerosis. Assay used: immunoSEQ multiplex PCR; TCRdb lists only in-frame clones, some missing. This table holds approximately 48,000 clones, about 94% found once. Germline CDR1 and CDR2: MGHDK and SYGVNS. V lost 5 bases, J lost 7 bases, and 14 bases lay in between. The CDR3 spans 13 residues. The rearrangement joins TRBV25-1 to TRBJ1-2; D may be TRBD1 (5 bases). The material sequenced was CD4+ T cells from peripheral blood mononuclear cells, taken after pregnancy. The TCR originated in a female donor with multiple sclerosis, enrolled in a pregnancy study. The CDR3 region has the DNA TGTGCCAGCAGTAGGGGCTACACGAGTGGCTACACCTTC. Its protein is CASSRGYTSGYTF.